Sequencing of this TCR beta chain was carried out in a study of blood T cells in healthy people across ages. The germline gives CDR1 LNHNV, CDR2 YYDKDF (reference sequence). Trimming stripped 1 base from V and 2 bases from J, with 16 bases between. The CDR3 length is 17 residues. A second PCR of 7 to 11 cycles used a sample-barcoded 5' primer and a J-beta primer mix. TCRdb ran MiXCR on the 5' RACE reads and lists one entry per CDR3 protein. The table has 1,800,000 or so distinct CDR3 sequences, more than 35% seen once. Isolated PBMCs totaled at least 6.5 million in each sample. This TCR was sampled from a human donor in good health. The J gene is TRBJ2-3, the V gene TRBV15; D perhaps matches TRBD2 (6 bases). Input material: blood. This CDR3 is CATSRAPGGVITDTQYF. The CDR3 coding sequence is TGTGCCACCAGCAGAGCCCCGGGCGGGGTGATCACAGATACGCAGTATTTT.